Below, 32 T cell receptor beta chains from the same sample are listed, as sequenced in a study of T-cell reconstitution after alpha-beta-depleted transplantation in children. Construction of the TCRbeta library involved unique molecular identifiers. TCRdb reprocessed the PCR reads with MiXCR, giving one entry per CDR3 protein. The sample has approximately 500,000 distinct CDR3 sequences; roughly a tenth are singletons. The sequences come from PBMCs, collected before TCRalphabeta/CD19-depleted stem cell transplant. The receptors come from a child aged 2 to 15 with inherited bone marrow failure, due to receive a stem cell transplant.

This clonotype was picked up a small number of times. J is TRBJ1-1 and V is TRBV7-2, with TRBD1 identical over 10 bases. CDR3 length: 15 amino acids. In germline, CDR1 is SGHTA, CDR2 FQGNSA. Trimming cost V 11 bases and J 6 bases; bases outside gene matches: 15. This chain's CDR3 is CADRVPTGGGSEAFF. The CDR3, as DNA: TGTGCCGACAGAGTCCCGACAGGGGGCGGCTCTGAAGCTTTCTTT.

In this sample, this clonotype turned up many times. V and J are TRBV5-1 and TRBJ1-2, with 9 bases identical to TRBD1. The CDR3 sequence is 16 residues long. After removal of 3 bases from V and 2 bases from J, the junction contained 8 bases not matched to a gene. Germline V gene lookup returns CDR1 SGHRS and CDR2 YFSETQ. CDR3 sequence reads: CASSSGPGTGNYGYTF. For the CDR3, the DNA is TGCGCCAGCAGCTCCGGTCCCGGGACAGGGAACTATGGCTACACCTTC.

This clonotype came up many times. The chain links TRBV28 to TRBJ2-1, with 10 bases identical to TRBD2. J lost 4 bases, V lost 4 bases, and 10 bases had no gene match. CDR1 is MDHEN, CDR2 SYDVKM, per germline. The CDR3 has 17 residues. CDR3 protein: CASSSRQLAGLYNEQFF. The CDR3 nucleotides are TGTGCCAGCAGTTCCCGCCAACTAGCGGGACTGTACAATGAGCAGTTCTTC.

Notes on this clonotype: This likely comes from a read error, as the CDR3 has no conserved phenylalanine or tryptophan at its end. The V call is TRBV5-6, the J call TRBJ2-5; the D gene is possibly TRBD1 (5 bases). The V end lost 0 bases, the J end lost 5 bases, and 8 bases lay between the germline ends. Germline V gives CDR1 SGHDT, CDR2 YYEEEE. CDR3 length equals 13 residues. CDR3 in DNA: TGTGCCAGCAGCTTGGGCCCAGGGGAGACCCAGTACTCC. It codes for CASSLGPGETQYS.

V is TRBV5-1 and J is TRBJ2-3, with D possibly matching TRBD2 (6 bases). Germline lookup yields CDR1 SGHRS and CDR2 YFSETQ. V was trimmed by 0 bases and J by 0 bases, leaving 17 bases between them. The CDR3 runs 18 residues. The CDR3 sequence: CASSLVLAGPLSTDTQYF. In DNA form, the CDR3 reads TGCGCCAGCAGCTTGGTTTTGGCGGGACCGCTTAGCACAGATACGCAGTATTTT.

CDR3 sequence (DNA): TGTGCCAGCAGTACACCGGGACTAGCGGGAAACATTCAGTACTTC. Translating it yields CASSTPGLAGNIQYF. This chain uses TRBV2 with TRBJ2-4, with 12 positions matching TRBD2. This CDR3 is 15 amino acids long. The germline V gene has CDR1 SNHLY and CDR2 FYNNEI. The V gene end was trimmed by 5 bases and the J gene end by 6 bases; junction bases not matched to a gene: 5.

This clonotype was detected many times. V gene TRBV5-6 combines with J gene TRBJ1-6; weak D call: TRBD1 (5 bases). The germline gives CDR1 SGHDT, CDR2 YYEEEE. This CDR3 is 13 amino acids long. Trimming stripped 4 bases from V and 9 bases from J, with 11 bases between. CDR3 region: CASSGVGGSPLHF. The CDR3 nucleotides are TGTGCCAGCAGCGGAGTGGGGGGTTCACCCCTCCACTTT.

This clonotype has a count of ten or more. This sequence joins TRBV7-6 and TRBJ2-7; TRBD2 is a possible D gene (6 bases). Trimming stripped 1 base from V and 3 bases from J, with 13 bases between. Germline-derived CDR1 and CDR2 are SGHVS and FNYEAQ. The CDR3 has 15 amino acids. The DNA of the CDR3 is TGTGCCAGCAGCTTAGTAGCTAGCGTGGGCTACGAGCAGTACTTC. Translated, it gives CASSLVASVGYEQYF.

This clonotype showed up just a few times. CDR3 coding DNA: TGTGCCACCAGCAGAGATTTAGCGGGGGGAGGAGAGACCCAGTACTTC. Amino acid sequence: CATSRDLAGGGETQYF. The V and J genes are TRBV15 and TRBJ2-5; 10 nucleotides line up with TRBD2. V shed 0 bases, J shed 4 bases, and the junction held 5 bases outside the gene matches. The CDR3 contains 16 residues. In germline, CDR1 is LNHNV, CDR2 YYDKDF (reference sequence).

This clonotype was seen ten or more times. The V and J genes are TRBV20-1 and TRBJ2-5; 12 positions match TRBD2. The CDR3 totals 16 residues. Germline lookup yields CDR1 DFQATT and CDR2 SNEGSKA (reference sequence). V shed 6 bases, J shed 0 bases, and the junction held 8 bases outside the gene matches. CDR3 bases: TGCAGTGCCGCGGGACTAGCGGGTCTGTACCAAGAGACCCAGTACTTC. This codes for CSAAGLAGLYQETQYF.

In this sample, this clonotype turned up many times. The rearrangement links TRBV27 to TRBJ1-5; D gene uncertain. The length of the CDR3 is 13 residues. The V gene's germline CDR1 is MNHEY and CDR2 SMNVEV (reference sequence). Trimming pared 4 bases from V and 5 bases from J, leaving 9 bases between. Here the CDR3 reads CASSYGSDQPQHF. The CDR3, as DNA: TGTGCCAGCAGTTACGGGAGCGATCAGCCCCAGCATTTT.

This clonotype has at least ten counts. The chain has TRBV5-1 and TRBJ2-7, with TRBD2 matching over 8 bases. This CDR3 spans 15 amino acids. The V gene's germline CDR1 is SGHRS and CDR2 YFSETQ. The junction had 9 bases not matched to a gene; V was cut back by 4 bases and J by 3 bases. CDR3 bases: TGCGCCAGCAGCGCCGTAGCGGGACTACACTACGAGCAGTACTTC. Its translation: CASSAVAGLHYEQYF.

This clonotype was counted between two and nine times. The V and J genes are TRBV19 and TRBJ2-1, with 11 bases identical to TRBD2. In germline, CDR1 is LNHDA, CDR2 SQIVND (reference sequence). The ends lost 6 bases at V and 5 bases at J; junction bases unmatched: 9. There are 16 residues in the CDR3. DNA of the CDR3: TGTGCCAGTAGGGACATCACTAGCGGGGGAAACAATGAGCAGTTCTTC. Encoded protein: CASRDITSGGNNEQFF.

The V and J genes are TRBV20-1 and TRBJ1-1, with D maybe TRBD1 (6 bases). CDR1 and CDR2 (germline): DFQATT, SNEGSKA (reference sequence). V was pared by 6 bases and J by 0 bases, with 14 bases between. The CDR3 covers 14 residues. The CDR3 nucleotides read TGCAGTGCCTATATAACAGGGATGAACACTGAAGCTTTCTTT. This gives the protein CSAYITGMNTEAFF.

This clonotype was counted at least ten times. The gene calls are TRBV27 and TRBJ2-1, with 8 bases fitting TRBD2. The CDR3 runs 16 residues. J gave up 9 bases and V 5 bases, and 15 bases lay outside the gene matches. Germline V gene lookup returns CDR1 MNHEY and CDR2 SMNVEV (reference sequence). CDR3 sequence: CASSALGTRGPIEQFF. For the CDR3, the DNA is TGTGCCAGCAGTGCTCTCGGGACTAGAGGTCCTATTGAGCAGTTCTTC.

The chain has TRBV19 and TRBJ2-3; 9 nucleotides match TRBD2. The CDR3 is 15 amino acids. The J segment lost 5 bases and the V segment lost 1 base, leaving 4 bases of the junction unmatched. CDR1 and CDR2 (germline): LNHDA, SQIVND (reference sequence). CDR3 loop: CASSIVAGVGDTQYF. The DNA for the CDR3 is TGTGCCAGTAGTATAGTAGCGGGAGTCGGAGATACGCAGTATTTT.

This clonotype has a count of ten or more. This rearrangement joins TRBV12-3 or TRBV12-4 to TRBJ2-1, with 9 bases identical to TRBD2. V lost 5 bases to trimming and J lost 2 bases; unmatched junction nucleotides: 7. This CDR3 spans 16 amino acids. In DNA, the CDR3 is TGTGCCAGCAGTCCGACTAGCGGACGTCCCTACAATGAGCAGTTCTTC. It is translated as CASSPTSGRPYNEQFF.

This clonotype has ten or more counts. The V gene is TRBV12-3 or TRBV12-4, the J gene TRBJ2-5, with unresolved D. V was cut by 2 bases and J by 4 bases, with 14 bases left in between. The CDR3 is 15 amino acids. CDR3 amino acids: CASSLNLGGSETQYF. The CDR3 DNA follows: TGTGCCAGCAGTTTAAATCTAGGCGGATCAGAGACCCAGTACTTC.

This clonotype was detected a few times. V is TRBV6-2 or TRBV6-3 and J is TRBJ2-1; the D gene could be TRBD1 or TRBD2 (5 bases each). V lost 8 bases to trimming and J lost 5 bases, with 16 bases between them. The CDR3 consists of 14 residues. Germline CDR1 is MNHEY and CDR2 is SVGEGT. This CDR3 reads CASLAGWGNNEQFF. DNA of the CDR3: TGTGCCAGCCTCGCCGGGTGGGGGAACAATGAGCAGTTCTTC.

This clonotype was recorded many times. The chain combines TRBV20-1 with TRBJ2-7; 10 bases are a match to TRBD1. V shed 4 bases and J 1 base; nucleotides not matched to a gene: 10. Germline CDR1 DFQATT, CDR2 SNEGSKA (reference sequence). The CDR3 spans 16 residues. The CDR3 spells CSAIMIPGQGSYEQYF. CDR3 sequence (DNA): TGCAGTGCTATAATGATTCCGGGACAGGGGTCCTACGAGCAGTACTTC.

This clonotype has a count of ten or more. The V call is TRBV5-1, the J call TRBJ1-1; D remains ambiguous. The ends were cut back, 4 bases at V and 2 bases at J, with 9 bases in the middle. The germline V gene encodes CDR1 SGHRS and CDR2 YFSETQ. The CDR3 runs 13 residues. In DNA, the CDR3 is TGCGCCAGCAGCGCTTCGATTAACACTGAAGCTTTCTTT. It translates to CASSASINTEAFF.

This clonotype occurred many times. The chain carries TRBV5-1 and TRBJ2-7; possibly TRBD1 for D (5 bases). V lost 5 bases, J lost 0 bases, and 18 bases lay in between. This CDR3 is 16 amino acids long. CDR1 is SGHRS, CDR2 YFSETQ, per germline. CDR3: CASRPDSSGHSYEQYF. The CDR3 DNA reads TGCGCCAGCAGACCTGACAGCTCGGGCCACTCCTACGAGCAGTACTTC.

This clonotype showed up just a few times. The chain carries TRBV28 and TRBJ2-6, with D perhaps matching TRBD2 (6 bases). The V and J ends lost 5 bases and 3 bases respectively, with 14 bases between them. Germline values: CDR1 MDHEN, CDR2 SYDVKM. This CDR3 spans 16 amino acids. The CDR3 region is CASSPGGVIGANVLTF. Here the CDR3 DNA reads TGTGCCAGCAGTCCCGGAGGGGTAATTGGGGCCAACGTCCTGACTTTC.

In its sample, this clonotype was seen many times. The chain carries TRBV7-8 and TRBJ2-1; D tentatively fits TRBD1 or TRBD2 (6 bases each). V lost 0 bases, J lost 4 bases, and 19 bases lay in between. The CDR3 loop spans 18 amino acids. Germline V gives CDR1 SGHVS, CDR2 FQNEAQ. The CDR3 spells CASSLALGGALVYNEQFF. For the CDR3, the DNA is TGTGCCAGCAGCTTAGCGCTCGGGGGCGCATTGGTATACAATGAGCAGTTCTTC.

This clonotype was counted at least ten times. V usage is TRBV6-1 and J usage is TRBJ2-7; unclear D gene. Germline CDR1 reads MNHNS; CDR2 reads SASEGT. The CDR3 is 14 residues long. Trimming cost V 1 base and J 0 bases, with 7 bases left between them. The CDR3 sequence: CASSEDFFSYEQYF. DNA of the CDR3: TGTGCCAGCAGTGAAGACTTTTTCTCCTACGAGCAGTACTTC.

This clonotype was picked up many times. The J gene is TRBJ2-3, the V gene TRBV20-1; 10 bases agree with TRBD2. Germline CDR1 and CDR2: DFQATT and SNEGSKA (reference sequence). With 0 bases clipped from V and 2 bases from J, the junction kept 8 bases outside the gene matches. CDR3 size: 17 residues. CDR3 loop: CSARDLAGGSATDTQYF. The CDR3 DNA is TGCAGTGCTAGAGATTTAGCGGGAGGCAGTGCCACAGATACGCAGTATTTT.

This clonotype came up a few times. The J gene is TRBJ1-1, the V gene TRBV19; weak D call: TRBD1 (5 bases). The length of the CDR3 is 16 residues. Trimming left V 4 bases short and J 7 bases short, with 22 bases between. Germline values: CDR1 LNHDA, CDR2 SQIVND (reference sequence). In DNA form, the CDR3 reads TGTGCCAGTAGTACCCCCCGTTGGTGGGGGTACAGTGAAGCTTTCTTT. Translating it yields CASSTPRWWGYSEAFF.

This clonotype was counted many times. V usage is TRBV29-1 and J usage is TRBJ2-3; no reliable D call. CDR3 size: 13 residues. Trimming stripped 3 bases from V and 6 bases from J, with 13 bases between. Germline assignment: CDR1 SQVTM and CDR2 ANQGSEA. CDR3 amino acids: CSVEGTQRDTQYF. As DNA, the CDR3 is TGCAGCGTTGAGGGTACCCAAAGGGATACGCAGTATTTT.

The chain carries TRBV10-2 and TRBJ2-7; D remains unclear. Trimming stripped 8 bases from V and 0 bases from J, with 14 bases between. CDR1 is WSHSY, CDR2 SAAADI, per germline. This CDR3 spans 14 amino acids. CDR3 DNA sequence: TGCGCCAGCGGTGGACGAATGAGCTCCTACGAGCAGTACTTC. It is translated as CASGGRMSSYEQYF.

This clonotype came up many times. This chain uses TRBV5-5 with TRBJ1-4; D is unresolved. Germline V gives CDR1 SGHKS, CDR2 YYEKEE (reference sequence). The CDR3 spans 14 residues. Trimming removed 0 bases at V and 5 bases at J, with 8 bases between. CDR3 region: CASSLGSRNEKLFF. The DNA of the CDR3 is TGTGCCAGCAGCTTGGGCAGTCGAAATGAAAAACTGTTTTTT. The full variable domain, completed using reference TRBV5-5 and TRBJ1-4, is DAGVTQSPTHLIKTRGQQVTLRCSPISGHKSVSWYQQVLGQGPQFIFQYYEKEERGRGNFPDRFSARQFPNYSSELNVNALLLGDSALYLCASSLGSRNEKLFFGSGTQLSVL.

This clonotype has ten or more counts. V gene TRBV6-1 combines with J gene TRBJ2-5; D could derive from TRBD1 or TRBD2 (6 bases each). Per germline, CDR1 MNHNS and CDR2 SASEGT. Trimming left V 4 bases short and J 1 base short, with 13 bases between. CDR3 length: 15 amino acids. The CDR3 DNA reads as TGTGCCAGCAGTGGGACAGTGGGACTCCAAGAGACCCAGTACTTC. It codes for CASSGTVGLQETQYF.

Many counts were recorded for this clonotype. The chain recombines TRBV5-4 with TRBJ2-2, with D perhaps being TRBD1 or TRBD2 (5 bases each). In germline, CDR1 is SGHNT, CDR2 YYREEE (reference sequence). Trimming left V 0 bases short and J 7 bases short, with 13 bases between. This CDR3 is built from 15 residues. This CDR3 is CASSLDHMGDGELFF. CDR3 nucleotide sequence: TGTGCCAGCAGCTTGGACCACATGGGGGACGGGGAGCTGTTTTTT.